The subject of this entry is one T cell receptor (beta chain). The antigen this receptor binds is unknown. Base quality data are lacking; no much larger clone is found one base away. TCRbeta CDR3 regions were amplified from genomic DNA by means of the immunoSEQ Assay, a bias-controlled multiplex PCR. Per the source publication's procedure: Nucleated cell counts per sample were estimated from amplification of reference gene primers within the assay. Sequence reads were collapsed and filtered to measure the absolute abundance of every unique TCRbeta CDR3 rearrangement. For each sample, productive Simpson clonality was calculated as the square root of Simpson's diversity index over productive rearrangements. TCRdb provides this immuneACCESS table in a form limited to in-frame rearrangements. Some clones are lacking; in checked studies, under half of them reflect an unresolved V gene, and why the rest are absent is not known. V, J and clone size were drawn from that table, and D and trimming were deduced from the DNA. Recorded for this sample are around 150,000 clones; 60% to 85% of them occurred a single time. Of the sample, approximately 8% falls within the top ten clones.

After removal of 1 base from V and 0 bases from J, the junction retains 4 bases not matched to a gene. From the cysteine through the phenylalanine, the CDR3 covers 17 amino acids. Solely the CDR3 DNA is kept, with 51 bases framed from the first base. Each collaborating institution followed its own protocols to collect whole blood in K2EDTA tubes. For TCRbeta analysis, collaborator samples were shipped as frozen whole blood, as isolated PBMCs, or as DNA extracted from either sample type. This sample stems from a study of blood T cell repertoires in COVID-19 (dated by TCRdb to about 2020). Describing the broader study: The collaborator samples originated in the United States, Italy and Spain and spanned the acute and convalescent phases of COVID-19. The material from the prospective study consisted of cDNA or gDNA derived from T cells, B-cell-depleted T cells, or PBMCs. The dataset comprised deeply sampled blood TCRbeta repertoires from subjects exposed to, actively infected with, or recovered from COVID-19. The repertoires were released in a freely available public database intended as a resource for research on the immune response to SARS-CoV-2. The samples were drawn from two sources: the first 160 participants of the ongoing ImmuneRACE study, and 950 to 1,500 subjects contributed by 6 global collaborators. A de-identified subject ID, COVID-19 status, age in years and sex were almost always included in the sample metadata. Where HLA class I and class II types were available, the types were taken from metadata supplied by the sample provider, not from assay-based typing. Broad study findings and their caveats: How much clinical and demographic metadata was included differed by source and by participant, and the metadata was provided uncurated.

The chain is assembled from TRBV23-1 and TRBJ2-2; TRBD1 fits 8 bases in the junction. TRBV23-1 belongs to the ORF category, with a function that is uncertain. This clonotype originated in a man between 60 and 75 years old with acute or convalescent COVID-19. The sequenced sample was peripheral blood. The DNA sequence follows: TGCGCCAGCAGTCAATGGACAGGGCCTACGAACACCGGGGAGCTGTTTTTT. This encodes CASSQWTGPTNTGELFF.